This T cell receptor (beta chain) was documented in a study of blood T cells in healthy people across ages. This clonotype was recorded a few times. With a J-beta primer mix and a sample-barcoded 5' primer, a second PCR ran about 7 to 12 cycles. TCRdb passed the 5' RACE reads through MiXCR, listing each CDR3 protein once. The repertoire consists of 730,000 or so distinct CDR3 sequences, with 43% occurring once and the leading ten covering approximately 22%. Specimen: blood. The TCR originated in a woman in her sixties in good health.

The CDR3, as DNA: TGTGCCAGCAAACCGGGGGGCGAGCAGTACTTC. Its protein is CASKPGGEQYF. The genes are TRBV7-3 and TRBJ2-7, with TRBD2 matching over 7 bases. Germline CDR1 SGHTA, CDR2 FQGTGA. The CDR3 length is 11 residues. Trimming took 7 bases from V and 6 from J; bases not matched to a gene: 3.